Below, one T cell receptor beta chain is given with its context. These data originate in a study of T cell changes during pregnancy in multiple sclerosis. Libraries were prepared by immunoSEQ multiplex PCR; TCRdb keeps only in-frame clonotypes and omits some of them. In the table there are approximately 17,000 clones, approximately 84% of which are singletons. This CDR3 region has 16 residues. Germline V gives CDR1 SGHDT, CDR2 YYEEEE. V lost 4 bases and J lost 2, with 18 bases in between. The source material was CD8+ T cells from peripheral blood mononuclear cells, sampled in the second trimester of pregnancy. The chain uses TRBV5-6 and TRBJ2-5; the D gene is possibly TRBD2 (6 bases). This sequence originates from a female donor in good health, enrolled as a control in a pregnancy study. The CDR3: CASSLKRDGTQETQYF. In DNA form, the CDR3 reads TGTGCCAGCAGCCTGAAGAGGGATGGGACTCAAGAGACCCAGTACTTC.